The TCR beta chain under discussion was sequenced for a study of blood T cells in healthy people across ages. Each donor supplied roughly 10 milliliters of peripheral blood. Trimming shortened V by 2 bases and J by 8 bases, and 16 bases separated the two germline ends. Germline lookup yields CDR1 GTSNPN and CDR2 SVGIG (reference sequence). This CDR3 has 15 residues. PCR was performed a second time for about 7 to 12 cycles using a sample-barcoded 5' primer and a J-beta primer mix. TCRdb ran MiXCR on the 5' RACE reads and lists one entry per CDR3 protein. The table includes about 1.1 million distinct CDR3 sequences, less than 45% detected once. This clonotype was picked up a small number of times.

The clonotype originates from a man aged 18 to 35 in good health. The material sequenced was blood. The chain joins TRBV30 to TRBJ1-6; D perhaps matches TRBD1 (6 bases). Here the CDR3 reads CAWSIGQSSDSPLHF. In DNA, the CDR3 is TGTGCCTGGAGTATAGGACAGTCGTCGGATTCACCCCTCCACTTT.